Sequencing of this TCR beta chain was carried out in a study of T-cell reconstitution after alpha-beta-depleted transplantation in children. The CDR3 has 12 residues. Per germline, CDR1 MDHEN and CDR2 SYDVKM. V lost 5 bases, J lost 8 bases, and 12 bases lay in between. The library targeted TCRbeta and was prepared with unique molecular identifiers. Using its own MiXCR run on the PCR reads, TCRdb lists one record per CDR3 protein. Altogether hundreds of thousands of distinct CDR3 sequences are present, under 15% being singletons, with the ten largest covering 2.2%. Sequenced material: PBMCs, mostly from graft donor cells, taken 360 days after TCRalphabeta/CD19-depleted stem cell transplant. The chain combines TRBV28 with TRBJ1-2; D is uncertain. This TCR was recovered from a male patient younger than 18 who had a stem cell transplant for acute myeloid leukemia, so the T cells may come from the graft donor. The CDR3 nucleotides are TGTGCCAGCAGTCCCCCCGTCTCAGGCTACACCTTC. It specifies CASSPPVSGYTF.